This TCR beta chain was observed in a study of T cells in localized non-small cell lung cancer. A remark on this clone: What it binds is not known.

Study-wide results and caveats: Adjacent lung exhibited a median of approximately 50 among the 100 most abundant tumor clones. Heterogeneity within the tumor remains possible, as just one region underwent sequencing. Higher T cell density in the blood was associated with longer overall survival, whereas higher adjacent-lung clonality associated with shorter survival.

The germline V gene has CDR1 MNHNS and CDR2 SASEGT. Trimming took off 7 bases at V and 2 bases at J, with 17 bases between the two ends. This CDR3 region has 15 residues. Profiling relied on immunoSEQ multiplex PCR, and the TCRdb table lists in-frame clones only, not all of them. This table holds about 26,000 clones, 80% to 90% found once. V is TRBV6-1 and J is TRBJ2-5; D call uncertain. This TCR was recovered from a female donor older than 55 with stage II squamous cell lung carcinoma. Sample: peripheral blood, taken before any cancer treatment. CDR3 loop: CASIPGLPGQETQYF. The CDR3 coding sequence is TGTGCCAGCATCCCCGGTTTACCGGGTCAAGAGACCCAGTACTTC.